This TCR beta chain was sequenced in a study of blood T cell repertoires in COVID-19. Study-level information: The analysed material was cDNA or gDNA that came from T cells, B-cell-depleted T cells, or PBMCs.

This clone is medium-sized (0.01 to 0.1%) within its sample. The data were produced by immunoSEQ multiplex PCR, yet TCRdb's version contains in-frame clones alone and is incomplete. Of 55,000 to 90,000 clones in the sample, 91% were seen once. This CDR3 comprises 14 residues. The trim removed 8 bases at V and 3 bases at J, leaving 6 bases unmatched. Germline V gene lookup returns CDR1 MNHEY and CDR2 SVGAGI. Sequencing was done on a sample of peripheral blood. The receptor's source is a human donor with active COVID-19. The donor label of this sample is uncertain. The chain couples TRBV6-5 to TRBJ1-5; 8 bases map to TRBD1. The CDR3 reads CASGDRSPNQPQHF. In nucleotides, the CDR3 is TGTGCCAGCGGGGACAGGAGCCCCAATCAGCCCCAGCATTTT.